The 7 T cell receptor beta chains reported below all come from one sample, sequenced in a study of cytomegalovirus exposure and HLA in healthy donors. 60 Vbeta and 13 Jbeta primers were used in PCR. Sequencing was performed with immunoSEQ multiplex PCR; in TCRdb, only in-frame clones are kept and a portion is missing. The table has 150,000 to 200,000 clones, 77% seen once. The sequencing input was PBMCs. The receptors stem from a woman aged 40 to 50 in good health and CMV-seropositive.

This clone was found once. CDR3 bases: TGTGCCAGTAGTAATAAGGGCGGGGTTAATCAGCCCCAGCATTTT. This encodes CASSNKGGVNQPQHF. This chain joins TRBV19 and TRBJ1-5; D call uncertain. The germline V and J ends were trimmed by 4 bases and 4 bases, with 14 bases remaining between them. The length of the CDR3 is 15 residues. Germline CDR1 reads LNHDA; CDR2 reads SQIVND (reference sequence).

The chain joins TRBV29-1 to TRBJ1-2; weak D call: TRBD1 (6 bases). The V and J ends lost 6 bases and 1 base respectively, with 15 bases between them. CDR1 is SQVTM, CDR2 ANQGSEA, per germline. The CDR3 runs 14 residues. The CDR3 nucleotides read TGCAGCGTGACCCCCGGGACAAGTAACTATGGCTACACCTTC. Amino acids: CSVTPGTSNYGYTF.

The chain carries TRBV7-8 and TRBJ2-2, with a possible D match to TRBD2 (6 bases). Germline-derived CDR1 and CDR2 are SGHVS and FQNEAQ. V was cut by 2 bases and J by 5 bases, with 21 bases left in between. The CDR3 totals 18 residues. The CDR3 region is CASSLPGRSRAGTGELFF. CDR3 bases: TGTGCCAGCAGCTTACCCGGCAGGTCCAGGGCGGGAACCGGGGAGCTGTTTTTT.

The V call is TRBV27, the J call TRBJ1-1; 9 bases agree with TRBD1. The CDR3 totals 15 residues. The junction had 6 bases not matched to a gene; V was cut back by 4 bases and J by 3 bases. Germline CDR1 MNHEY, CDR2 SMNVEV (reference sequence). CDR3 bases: TGTGCCAGCAGTTCCGGGGACAGGGCCTACACTGAAGCTTTCTTT. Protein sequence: CASSSGDRAYTEAFF.

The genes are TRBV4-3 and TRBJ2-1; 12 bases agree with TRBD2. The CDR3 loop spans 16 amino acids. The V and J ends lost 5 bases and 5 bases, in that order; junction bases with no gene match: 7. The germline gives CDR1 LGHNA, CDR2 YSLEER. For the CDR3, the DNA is TGCGCCAGCAGCACCACTCTAGCGGGGGGGAACAATGAGCAGTTCTTC. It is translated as CASSTTLAGGNNEQFF.

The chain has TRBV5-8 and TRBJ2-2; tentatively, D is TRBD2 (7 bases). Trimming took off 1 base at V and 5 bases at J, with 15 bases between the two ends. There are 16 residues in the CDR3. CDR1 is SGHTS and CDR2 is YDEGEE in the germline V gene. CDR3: CASSLLGGAATGELFF. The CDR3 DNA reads TGTGCCAGCAGCTTGTTGGGGGGGGCTGCGACCGGGGAGCTGTTTTTT.

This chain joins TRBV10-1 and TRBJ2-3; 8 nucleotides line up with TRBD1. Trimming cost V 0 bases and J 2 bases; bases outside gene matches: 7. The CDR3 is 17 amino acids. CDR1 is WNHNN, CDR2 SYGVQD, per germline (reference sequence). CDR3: CASSESGATGATDTQYF. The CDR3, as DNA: TGCGCCAGCAGTGAGTCGGGGGCGACAGGGGCCACAGATACGCAGTATTTT.